The source of this T cell receptor (beta chain) is a study of OX40 agonist ivuxolimab in advanced cancers. Study summary: Past anti-PD-1, anti-PD-L1 or anti-CTLA-4 therapy was accepted, and 35% to 45% had received some.

Generated by immunoSEQ multiplex PCR, the TCRdb table keeps only in-frame clones and is missing some. The sample carries some 50,000 clones, approximately 84% recorded once. In germline, CDR1 is SGHVS, CDR2 FQNEAQ. Trimming removed 4 bases from V and 3 bases from J, with 15 bases in between. The CDR3 is made up of 15 amino acids. This TCR derives from an adult with an advanced solid tumor such as melanoma, head and neck, liver or kidney cancer. The rearrangement joins TRBV7-8 to TRBJ2-5; tentatively, D is TRBD2 (5 bases). This material consisted of CD4+ or CD8+ T cells sorted from blood, taken in a trial of the OX40 agonist ivuxolimab. The CDR3 nucleotides are TGTGCCAGCAGCTACGGCGCGGGCCGCAAAGAGACCCAGTACTTC. It specifies CASSYGAGRKETQYF. Drawing the rest from reference TRBV7-8 and TRBJ2-5, the complete variable domain is GAGVSQSPRYKVAKRGQDVALRCDPISGHVSLFWYQQALGQGPEFLTYFQNEAQLDKSGLPSDRFFAERPEGSVSTLKIQRTQQEDSAVYLCASSYGAGRKETQYFGPGTRLLVL.